This entry is about one T cell receptor (beta chain). The antigen remains undetermined. Germline V gene sequence: CDR1 MGHRA, CDR2 YSYEKL. With 4 bases removed from V and 4 bases from J, the gap between germline ends came to 10 bases. The CDR3 has 13 amino acids. Ophthalmopathy in the donors was of moderate-to-severe activity, with CAS ≥3, NOSPECS ≥4 and duration under 3 months. Someone took the PBMCs out of approximately 9.2 ml of fresh peripheral blood. The sample is drawn from a study of Graves' ophthalmopathy and Graves' hyperthyroidism. General study findings and limits: Blood was where most expanded thyroid clonotypes above 0.001 frequency also turned up.

Investigators amplified TCR beta CDR3 regions from RNA transcripts. First-round RT-PCR with HTBI primers preceded a second-round multiplex PCR. TCRdb reprocessed the multiplex PCR reads via MiXCR and lists one record per CDR3 protein. This table holds approximately 700,000 distinct CDR3 sequences, over 40% found once. This chain connects TRBV4-1 to TRBJ2-5; D is unresolved. Material for sequencing was peripheral blood. This TCR was sampled from an adult man with Graves' ophthalmopathy. CDR3 coding DNA: TGCGCCAGCAGCCCCGCCCTTCCAGAGACCCAGTACTTC. Protein sequence: CASSPALPETQYF.